The clone carrying this T cell receptor (beta chain) was seen more than once but under ten times. MiXCR, run by TCRdb on the 5' RACE reads, gives a single entry per CDR3 protein. The table includes 130,000 or so distinct CDR3 sequences, approximately 4% detected once. Germline V gene sequence: CDR1 MNHNY, CDR2 SVGAGI (reference sequence). V lost 0 bases and J lost 2, with 11 bases in between. The CDR3 loop spans 16 amino acids. The data were taken from a study of human T cells and chemical hapten exposure. Unfractionated whole blood was the source of the extracted total RNA. This receptor was identified in a female donor in good health. The chain has TRBV6-6 and TRBJ1-5, with D perhaps TRBD1 (5 bases). CDR3 protein: CASSYSGRGGNQPQHF. The CDR3 region has the DNA TGTGCCAGCAGTTACTCGGGGAGGGGAGGCAATCAGCCCCAGCATTTT.